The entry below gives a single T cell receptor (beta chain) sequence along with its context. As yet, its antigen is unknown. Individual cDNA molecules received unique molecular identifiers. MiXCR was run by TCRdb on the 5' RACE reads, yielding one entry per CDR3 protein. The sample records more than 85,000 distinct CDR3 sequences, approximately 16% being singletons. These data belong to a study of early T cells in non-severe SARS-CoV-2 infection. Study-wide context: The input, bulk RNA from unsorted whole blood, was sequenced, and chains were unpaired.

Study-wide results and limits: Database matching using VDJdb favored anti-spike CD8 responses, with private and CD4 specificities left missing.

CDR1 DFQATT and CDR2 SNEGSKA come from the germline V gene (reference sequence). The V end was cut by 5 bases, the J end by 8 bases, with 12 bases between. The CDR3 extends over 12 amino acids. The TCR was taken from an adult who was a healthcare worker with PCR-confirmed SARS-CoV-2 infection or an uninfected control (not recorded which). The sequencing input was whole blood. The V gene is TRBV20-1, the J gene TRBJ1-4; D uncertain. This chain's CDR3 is CSAFQAGEKLFF. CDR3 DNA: TGCAGTGCTTTCCAAGCCGGCGAAAAACTGTTTTTT.